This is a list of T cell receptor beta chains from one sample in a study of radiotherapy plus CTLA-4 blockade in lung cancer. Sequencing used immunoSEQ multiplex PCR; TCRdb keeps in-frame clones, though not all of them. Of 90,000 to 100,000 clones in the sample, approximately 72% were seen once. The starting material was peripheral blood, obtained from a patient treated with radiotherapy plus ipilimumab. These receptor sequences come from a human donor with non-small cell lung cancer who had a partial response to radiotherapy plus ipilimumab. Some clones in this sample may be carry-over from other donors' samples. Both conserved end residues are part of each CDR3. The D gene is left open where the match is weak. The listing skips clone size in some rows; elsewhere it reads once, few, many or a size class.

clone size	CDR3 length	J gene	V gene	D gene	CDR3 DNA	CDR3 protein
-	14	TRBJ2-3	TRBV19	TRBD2	TGTGCCAGTAGGTATGGGGAGGGCCACGATACGCAGTATTTT	CASRYGEGHDTQYF
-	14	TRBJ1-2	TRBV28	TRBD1	TGTGCCAGCAGTCCTCCGGGACAGACATATGGCTACACCTTC	CASSPPGQTYGYTF
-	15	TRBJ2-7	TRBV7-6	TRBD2	TGTGCCAGCAGCCCCGGTAGCGGGAGCTCCTACGAGCAGTACTTC	CASSPGSGSSYEQYF
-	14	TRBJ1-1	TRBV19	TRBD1	TGTGCCAGTAACGAACAGGGGGCGAACACTGAAGCTTTCTTT	CASNEQGANTEAFF
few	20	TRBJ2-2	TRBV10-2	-	TGCGCCAGCAGTGAGTCGTATCGGGGCGGGGGCGCTGCGAACACCGGGGAGCTGTTTTTT	CASSESYRGGGAANTGELFF
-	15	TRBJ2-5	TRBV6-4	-	TGTGCCAGCAGTGACATTCAGGCCTGGAGGGAGACCCAGTACTTC	CASSDIQAWRETQYF
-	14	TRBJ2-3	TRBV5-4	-	TGTGCCAGCAGCGCCCCCCCGCATGGGGCGCGACAGTATTTT	CASSAPPHGARQYF
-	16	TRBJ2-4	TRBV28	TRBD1	TGTGCCAGCAGCTTACAGGGGGCAGGGACCAAAAACATTCAGTACTTC	CASSLQGAGTKNIQYF
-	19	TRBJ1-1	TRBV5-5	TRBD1	TGTGCCAGCAGCTTGTATGAAGTTACAGGGACAGGGATGAACACTGAAGCTTTCTTT	CASSLYEVTGTGMNTEAFF
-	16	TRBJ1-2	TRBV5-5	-	TGTGCCAGCAGGTGGGGGACCGGACTAGCTAACTATGGCTACACCTTC	CASRWGTGLANYGYTF
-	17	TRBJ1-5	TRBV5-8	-	TGTGCCAGCAGCTTGGTGGTCGGCGGTGGAAGCAATCAGCCCCAGCATTTT	CASSLVVGGGSNQPQHF